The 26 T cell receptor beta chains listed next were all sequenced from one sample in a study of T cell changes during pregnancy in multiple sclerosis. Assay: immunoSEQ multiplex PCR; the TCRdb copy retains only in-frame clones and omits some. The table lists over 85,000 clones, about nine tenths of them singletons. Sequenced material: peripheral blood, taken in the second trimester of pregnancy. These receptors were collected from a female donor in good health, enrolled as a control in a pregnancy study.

The CDR3: CASSEASGGAGELFF. The CDR3 DNA sequence: TGTGCCAGCAGTGAAGCTAGCGGGGGGGCCGGGGAGCTGTTTTTT. The chain couples TRBV6-1 to TRBJ2-2; 11 bases align to TRBD2. The CDR3 runs 15 residues. Germline CDR1 and CDR2: MNHNS and SASEGT. The V segment lost 0 bases and the J segment 6 bases; nucleotides outside the gene matches: 0.

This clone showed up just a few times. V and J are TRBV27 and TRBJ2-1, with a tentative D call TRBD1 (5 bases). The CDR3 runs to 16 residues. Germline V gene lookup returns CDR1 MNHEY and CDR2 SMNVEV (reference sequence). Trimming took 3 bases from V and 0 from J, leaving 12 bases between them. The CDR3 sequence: CASSFSGSGSYNEQFF. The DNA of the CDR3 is TGTGCCAGCAGTTTTTCAGGGTCGGGCTCCTACAATGAGCAGTTCTTC.

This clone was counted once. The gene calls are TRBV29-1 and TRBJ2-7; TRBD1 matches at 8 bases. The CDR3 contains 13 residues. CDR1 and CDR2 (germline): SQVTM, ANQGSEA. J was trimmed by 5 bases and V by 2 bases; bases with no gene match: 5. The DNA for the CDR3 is TGCAGCGTTGAAACGACAGGGGCGGACGAGCAGTACTTC. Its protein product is CSVETTGADEQYF.

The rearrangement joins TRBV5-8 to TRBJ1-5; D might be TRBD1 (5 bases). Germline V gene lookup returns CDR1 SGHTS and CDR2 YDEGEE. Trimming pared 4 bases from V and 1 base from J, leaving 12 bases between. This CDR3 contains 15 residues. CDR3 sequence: CASSKGEASNQPQHF. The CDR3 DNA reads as TGTGCCAGCAGCAAAGGGGAGGCCAGCAATCAGCCCCAGCATTTT.

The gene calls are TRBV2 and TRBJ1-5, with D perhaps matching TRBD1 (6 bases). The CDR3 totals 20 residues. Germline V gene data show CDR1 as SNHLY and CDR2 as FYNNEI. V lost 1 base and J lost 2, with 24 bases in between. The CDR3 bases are TGTGCCAGCAGTGAAGGGGGGCAGGGCGGGCAAAATGGTGGCAATCAGCCCCAGCATTTT. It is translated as CASSEGGQGGQNGGNQPQHF.

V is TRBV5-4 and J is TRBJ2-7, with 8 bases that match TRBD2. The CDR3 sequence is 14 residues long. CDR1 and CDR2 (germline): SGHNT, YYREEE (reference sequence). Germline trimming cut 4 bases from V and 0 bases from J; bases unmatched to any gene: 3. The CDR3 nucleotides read TGTGCCAGCAGCAAAAGCGGGAGCTCCTACGAGCAGTACTTC. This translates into CASSKSGSSYEQYF. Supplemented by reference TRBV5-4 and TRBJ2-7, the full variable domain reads ETGVTQSPTHLIKTRGQQVTLRCSSQSGHNTVSWYQQALGQGPQFIFQYYREEENGRGNFPPRFSGLQFPNYSSELNVNALELDDSALYLCASSKSGSSYEQYFGPGTRLTVT.

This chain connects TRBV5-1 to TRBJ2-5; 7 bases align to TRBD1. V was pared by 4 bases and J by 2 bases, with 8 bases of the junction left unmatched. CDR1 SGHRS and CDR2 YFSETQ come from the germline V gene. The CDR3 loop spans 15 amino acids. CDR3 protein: CASSLTGQVQETQYF. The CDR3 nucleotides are TGCGCCAGCAGCCTGACCGGACAGGTTCAAGAGACCCAGTACTTC.

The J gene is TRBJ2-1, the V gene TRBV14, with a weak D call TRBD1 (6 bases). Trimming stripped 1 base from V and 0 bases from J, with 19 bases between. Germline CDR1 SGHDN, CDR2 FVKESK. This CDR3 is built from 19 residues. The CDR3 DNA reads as TGTGCCAGCAGCCAAGGGTGGGGGCAGCAGCGGAGCTCCTACAATGAGCAGTTCTTC. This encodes CASSQGWGQQRSSYNEQFF. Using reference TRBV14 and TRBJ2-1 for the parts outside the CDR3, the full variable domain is EAGVTQFPSHSVIEKGQTVTLRCDPISGHDNLYWYRRVMGKEIKFLLHFVKESKQDESGMPNNRFLAERTGGTYSTLKVQPAELEDSGVYFCASSQGWGQQRSSYNEQFFGPGTRLTVL.

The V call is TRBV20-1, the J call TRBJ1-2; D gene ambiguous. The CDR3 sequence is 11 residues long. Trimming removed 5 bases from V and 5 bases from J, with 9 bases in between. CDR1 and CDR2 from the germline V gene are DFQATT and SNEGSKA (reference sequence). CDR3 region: CSAGGEYGYTF. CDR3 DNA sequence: TGCAGTGCTGGTGGGGAGTATGGCTACACCTTC.

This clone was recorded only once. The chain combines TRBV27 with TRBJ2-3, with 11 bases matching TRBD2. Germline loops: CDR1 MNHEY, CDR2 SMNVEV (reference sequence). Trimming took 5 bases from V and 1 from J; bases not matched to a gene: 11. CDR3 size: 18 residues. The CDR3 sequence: CASSLSGGAAAGTDTQYF. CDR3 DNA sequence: TGTGCCAGCAGTCTTAGCGGGGGGGCTGCAGCTGGCACAGATACGCAGTATTTT.

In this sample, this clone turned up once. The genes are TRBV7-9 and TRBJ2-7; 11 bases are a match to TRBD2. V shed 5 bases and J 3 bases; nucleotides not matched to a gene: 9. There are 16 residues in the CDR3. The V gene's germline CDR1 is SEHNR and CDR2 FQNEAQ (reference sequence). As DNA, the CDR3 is TGTGCCAGCAGCGGGGAGACTAGCGGGGCACACTACGAGCAGTACTTC. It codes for CASSGETSGAHYEQYF.

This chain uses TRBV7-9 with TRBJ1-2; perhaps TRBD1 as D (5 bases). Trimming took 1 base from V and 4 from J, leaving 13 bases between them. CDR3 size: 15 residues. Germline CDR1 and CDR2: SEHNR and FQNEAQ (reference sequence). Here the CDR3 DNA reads TGTGCCAGCAGCTTAGACACAGGTCCTCTCTATGGCTACACCTTC. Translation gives CASSLDTGPLYGYTF.

CDR3 DNA: TGTGCCAGTAGTGCGGGACAGGGGTATGAGCAGTTCTTC. Protein product: CASSAGQGYEQFF. The chain combines TRBV19 with TRBJ2-1; 10 nucleotides match TRBD1. This CDR3 comprises 13 residues. Germline CDR1 is LNHDA and CDR2 is SQIVND (reference sequence). V lost 5 bases, J lost 8 bases, and 3 bases stayed unmatched.

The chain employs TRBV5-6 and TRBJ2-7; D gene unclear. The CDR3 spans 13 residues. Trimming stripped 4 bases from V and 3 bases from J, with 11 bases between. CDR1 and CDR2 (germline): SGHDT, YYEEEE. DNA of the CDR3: TGTGCCAGCAGCCTCGCCCTCAGCTACGAGCAGTACTTC. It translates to CASSLALSYEQYF.

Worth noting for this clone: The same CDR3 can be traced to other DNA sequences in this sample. CDR3 DNA sequence: TGTGCCAGCCGGACAGGAGGAGGTGAAAAACTGTTTTTT. It yields the protein CASRTGGGEKLFF. This chain links TRBV27 with TRBJ1-4, with TRBD1 identical over 7 bases. Germline CDR1 MNHEY, CDR2 SMNVEV (reference sequence). The CDR3 has 13 residues. Trimming cost V 8 bases and J 7 bases; bases outside gene matches: 7.

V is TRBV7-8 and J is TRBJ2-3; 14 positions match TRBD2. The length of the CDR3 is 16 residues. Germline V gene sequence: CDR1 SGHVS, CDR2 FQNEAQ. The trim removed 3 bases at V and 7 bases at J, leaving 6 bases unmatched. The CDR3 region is CASSLGTSGGRYTQYF. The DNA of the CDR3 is TGTGCCAGCAGCTTGGGGACTAGCGGGGGTAGATATACGCAGTATTTT.

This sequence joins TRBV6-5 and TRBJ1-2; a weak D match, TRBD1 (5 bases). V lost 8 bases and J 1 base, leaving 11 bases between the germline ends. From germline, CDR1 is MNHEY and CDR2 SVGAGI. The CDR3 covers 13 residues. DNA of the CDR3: TGTGCCAGCCAAGGCGGACATAACTATGGCTACACCTTC. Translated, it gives CASQGGHNYGYTF.

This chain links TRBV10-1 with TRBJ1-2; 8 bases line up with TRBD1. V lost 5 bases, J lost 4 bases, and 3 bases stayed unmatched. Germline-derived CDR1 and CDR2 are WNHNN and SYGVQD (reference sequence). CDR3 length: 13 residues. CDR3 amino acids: CASSSGQAYGYTF. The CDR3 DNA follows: TGCGCCAGCAGTTCGGGACAGGCCTATGGCTACACCTTC.

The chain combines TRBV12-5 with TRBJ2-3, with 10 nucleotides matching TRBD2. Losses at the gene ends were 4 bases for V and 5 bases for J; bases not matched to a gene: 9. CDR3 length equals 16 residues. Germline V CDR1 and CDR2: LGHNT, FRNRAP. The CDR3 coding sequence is TGTGCTAGTGGTTCCTCCCTAGCGGGGGAAGGAGATACGCAGTATTTT. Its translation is CASGSSLAGEGDTQYF.

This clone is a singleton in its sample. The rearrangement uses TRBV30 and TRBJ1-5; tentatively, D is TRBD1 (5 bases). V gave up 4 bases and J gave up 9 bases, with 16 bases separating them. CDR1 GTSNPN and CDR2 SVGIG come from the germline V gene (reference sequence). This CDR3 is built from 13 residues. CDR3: CAWTPRRDWPQHF. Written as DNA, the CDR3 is TGTGCCTGGACCCCTCGGAGGGACTGGCCCCAGCATTTT.

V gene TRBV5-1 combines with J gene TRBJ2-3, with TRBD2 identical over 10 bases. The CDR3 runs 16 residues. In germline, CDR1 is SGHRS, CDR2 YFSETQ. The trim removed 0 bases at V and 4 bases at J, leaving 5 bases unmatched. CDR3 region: CASSLGSSGRADTQYF. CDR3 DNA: TGCGCCAGCAGCTTGGGGTCTAGCGGGAGAGCAGATACGCAGTATTTT. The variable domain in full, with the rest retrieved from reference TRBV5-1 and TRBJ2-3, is KAGVTQTPRYLIKTRGQQVTLSCSPISGHRSVSWYQQTPGQGLQFLFEYFSETQRNKGNFPGRFSGRQFSNSRSEMNVSTLELGDSALYLCASSLGSSGRADTQYFGPGTRLTVL.

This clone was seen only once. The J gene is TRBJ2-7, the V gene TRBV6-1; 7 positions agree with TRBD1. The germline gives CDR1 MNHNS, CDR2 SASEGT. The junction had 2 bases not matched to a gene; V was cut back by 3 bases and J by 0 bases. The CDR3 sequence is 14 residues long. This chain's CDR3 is CASSETGTSYEQYF. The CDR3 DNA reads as TGTGCCAGCAGTGAGACAGGGACCTCCTACGAGCAGTACTTC.

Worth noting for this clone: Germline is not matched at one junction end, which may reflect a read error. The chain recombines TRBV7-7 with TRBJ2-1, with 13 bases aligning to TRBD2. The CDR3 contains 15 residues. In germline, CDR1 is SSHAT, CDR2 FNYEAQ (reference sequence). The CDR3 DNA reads TGTGCTAGCAGCTTAGGACTAGCGGGAGTCGTGGAGCAGTTCTTC. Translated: CASSLGLAGVVEQFF.

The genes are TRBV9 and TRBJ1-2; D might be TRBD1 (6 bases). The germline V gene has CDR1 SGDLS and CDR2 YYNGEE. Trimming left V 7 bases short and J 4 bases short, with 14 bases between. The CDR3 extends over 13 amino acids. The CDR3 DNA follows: TGTGCCAGCGAGGGACACTCACCCTATGGCTACACCTTC. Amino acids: CASEGHSPYGYTF.

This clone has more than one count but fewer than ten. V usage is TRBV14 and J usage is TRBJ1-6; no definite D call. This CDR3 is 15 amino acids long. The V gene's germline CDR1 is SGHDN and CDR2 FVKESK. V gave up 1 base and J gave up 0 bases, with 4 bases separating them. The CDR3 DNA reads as TGTGCCAGCAGCCAAGGTAGCTCCTATAATTCACCCCTCCACTTT. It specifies CASSQGSSYNSPLHF.

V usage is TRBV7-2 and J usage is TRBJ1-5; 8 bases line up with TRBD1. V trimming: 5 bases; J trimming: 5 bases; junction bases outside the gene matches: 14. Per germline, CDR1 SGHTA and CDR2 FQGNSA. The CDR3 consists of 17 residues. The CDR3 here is CASSVSTVRGPDQPQHF. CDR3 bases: TGTGCCAGCAGCGTTTCAACGGTCAGGGGGCCGGATCAGCCCCAGCATTTT.